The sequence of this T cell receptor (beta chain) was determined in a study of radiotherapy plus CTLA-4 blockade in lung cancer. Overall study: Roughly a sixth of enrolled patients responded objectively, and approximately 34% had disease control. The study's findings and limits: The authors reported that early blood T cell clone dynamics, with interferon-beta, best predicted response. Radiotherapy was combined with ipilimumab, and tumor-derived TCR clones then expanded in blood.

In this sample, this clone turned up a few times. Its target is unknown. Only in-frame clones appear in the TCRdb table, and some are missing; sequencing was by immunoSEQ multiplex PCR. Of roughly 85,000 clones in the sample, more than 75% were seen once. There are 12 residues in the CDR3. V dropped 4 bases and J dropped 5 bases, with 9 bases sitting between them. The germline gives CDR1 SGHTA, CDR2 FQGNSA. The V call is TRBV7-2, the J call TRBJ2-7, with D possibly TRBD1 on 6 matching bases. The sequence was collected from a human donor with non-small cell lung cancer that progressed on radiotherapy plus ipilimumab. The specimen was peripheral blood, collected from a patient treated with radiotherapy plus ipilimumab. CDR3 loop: CASSSYRDEQYF. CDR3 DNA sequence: TGTGCCAGCAGCTCGTACAGGGACGAGCAGTACTTC.